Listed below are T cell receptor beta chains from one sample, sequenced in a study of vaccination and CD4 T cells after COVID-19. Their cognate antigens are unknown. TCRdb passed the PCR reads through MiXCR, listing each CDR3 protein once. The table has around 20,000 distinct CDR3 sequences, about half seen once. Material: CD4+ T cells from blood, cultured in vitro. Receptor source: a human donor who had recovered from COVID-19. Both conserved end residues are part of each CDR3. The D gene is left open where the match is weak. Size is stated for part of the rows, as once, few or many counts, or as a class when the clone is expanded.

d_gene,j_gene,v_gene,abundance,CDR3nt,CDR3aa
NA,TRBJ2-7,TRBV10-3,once,TGTGCCATCACCGCCGGGGAGCGGCCTGGAGAGCAGTACTTC,CAITAGERPGEQYF
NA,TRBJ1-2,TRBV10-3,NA,TGTGCCATCAGTGAGTCCCCGGGGGGGCCGAACTATGGCTACACCTTC,CAISESPGGPNYGYTF
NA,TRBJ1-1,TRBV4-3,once,TGCGCCAGCAGCCGAAAGGCAGGGGACACTGAAGCTTTCTTT,CASSRKAGDTEAFF
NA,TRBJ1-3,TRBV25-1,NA,TGTGCCAGCAGTCGGAGGGGTGGAAACACCATATATTTT,CASSRRGGNTIYF
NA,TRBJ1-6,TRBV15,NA,TGTGCCACCAGCTGGGGGCGACAAATTAATTCACCCCTCCACTTT,CATSWGRQINSPLHF
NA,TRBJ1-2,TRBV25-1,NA,TGTGCCAGCAGTGAATCAGGGGTGTCGGGCTACACCTTC,CASSESGVSGYTF
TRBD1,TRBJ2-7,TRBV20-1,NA,TGCAGTGCCAGACTGAACAGGGGAAGCTCCTACGAGCAGTACTTC,CSARLNRGSSYEQYF
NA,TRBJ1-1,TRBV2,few,TGTGCCAGCAGTGAAGCAGGGACCTTGGGAGCTTTCTTT,CASSEAGTLGAFF
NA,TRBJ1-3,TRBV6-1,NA,TGTGCCATCAGGTTGTCTACAGGTCTCTCTGGAAACACCATATATTTT,CAIRLSTGLSGNTIYF
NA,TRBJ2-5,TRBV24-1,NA,TGTGCCACCAGTGATTTGCTCCAGGGGGGCCAAGAGACCCAGTACTTC,CATSDLLQGGQETQYF
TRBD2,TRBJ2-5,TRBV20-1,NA,TGCAGTGCTACTATGACTAGCGGGAGTGAGACCCAGTACTTC,CSATMTSGSETQYF
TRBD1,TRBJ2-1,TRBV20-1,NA,TGCAGTGCTAGTGTTGACCAGGACAGGGGCCCAGAGGGTGAGCAGTTCTTC,CSASVDQDRGPEGEQFF
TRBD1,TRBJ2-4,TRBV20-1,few,TGCAGTGCAATTCGGGACAGCAAAAACATTCAGTACTTC,CSAIRDSKNIQYF
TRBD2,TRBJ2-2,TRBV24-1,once,TGTGCCACCAGTGAGGCCAGCGGGAGGGCCGAGACCGGGGAGCTGTTTTTT,CATSEASGRAETGELFF